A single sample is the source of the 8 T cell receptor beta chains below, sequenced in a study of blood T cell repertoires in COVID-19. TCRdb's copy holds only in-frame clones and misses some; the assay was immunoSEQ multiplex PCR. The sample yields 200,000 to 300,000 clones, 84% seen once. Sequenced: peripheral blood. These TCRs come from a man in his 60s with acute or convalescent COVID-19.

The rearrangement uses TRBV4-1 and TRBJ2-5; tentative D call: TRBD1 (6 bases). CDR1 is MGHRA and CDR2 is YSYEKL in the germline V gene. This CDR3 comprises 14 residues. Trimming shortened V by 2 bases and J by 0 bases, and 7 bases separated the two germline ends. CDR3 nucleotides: TGCGCCAGCAGCCAACAGGGGAACCAAGAGACCCAGTACTTC. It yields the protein CASSQQGNQETQYF.

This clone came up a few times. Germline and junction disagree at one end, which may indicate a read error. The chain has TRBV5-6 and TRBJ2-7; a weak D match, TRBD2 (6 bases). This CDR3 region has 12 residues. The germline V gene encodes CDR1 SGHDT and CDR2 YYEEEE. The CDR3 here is CASSFNVGGNKF. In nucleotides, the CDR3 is TGTGCCAGCAGCTTCAACGTCGGGGGAAACAAATTC. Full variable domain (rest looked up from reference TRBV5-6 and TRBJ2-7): DAGVTQSPTHLIKTRGQQVTLRCSPKSGHDTVSWYQQALGQGPQFIFQYYEEEERQRGNFPDRFSGHQFPNYSSELNVNALLLGDSALYLCASSFNVGGNKFGPGTRLTVT.

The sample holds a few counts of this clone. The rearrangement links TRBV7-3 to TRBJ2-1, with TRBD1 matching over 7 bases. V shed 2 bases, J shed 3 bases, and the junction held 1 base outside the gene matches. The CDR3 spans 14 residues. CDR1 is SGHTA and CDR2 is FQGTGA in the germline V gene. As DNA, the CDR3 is TGTGCCAGCAGCTTAGGGACAGTCTACAATGAGCAGTTCTTC. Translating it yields CASSLGTVYNEQFF. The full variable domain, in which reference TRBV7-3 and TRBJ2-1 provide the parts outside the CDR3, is GAGVSQTPSNKVTEKGKYVELRCDPISGHTALYWYRQSLGQGPEFLIYFQGTGAADDSGLPNDRFFAVRPEGSVSTLKIQRTERGDSAVYLCASSLGTVYNEQFFGPGTRLTVL.

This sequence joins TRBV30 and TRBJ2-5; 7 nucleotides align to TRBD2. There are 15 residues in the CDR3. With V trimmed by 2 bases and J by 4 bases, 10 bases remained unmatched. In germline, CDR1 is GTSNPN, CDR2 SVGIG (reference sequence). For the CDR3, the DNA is TGTGCCTGGAGTCCGGCAGCGGGGCTTGTAGAGACCCAGTACTTC. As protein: CAWSPAAGLVETQYF.

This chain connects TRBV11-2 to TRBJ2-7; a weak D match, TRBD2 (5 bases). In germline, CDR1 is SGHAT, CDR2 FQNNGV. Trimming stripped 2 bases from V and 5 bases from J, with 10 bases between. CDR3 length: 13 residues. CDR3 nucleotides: TGTGCCAGCAGCTTAAGCGAGGGTCACGAGCAGTACTTC. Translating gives CASSLSEGHEQYF.

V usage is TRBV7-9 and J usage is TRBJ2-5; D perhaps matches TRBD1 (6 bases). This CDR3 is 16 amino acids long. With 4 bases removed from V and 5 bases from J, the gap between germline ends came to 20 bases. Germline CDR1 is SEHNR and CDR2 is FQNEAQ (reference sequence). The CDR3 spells CASSSNPGHAMETQYF. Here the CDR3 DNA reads TGTGCCAGCAGCTCAAACCCGGGACACGCGATGGAGACCCAGTACTTC.

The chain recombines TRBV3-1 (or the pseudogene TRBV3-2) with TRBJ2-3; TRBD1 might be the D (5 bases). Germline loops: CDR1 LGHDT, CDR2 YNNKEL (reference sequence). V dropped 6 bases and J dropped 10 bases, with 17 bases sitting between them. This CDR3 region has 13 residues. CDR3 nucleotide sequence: TGTGCCAGCAGACCAAGTGCGGACATATCGCAGTATTTT. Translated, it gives CASRPSADISQYF.

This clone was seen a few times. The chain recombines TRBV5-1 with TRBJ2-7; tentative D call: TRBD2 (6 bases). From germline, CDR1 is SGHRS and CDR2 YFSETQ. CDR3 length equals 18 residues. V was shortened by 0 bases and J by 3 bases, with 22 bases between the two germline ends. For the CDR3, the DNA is TGCGCCAGCAGCTTGGCCGGTATCGCGGGGAGCATTTTCTACGAGCAGTACTTC. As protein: CASSLAGIAGSIFYEQYF.